The entry that follows covers one T cell receptor (beta chain) sequence. Its antigen is still unknown. Qualities for individual bases were not recorded, and no much larger clone is one base off. This record belongs to a study of blood T cell repertoires in COVID-19 (dated by TCRdb to about 2020). A note on the overall study: Samples from collaborators originated in the United States, Italy and Spain and spanned both the acute and convalescent phases of COVID-19. The material from the prospective study consisted of cDNA or gDNA derived from T cells, B-cell-depleted T cells, or PBMCs. Deeply sampled blood TCRbeta repertoires from subjects exposed to, actively infected with, or recovered from COVID-19 were included in the dataset. The repertoires were released in a freely available public database meant as a resource for research on the immune response to SARS-CoV-2. The samples were drawn from the first 160 participants of the ongoing ImmuneRACE study and from over 950 subjects provided by 6 global collaborators. A de-identified subject ID, COVID-19 status, age in years and sex were almost always included in the sample metadata. HLA class I and class II types, where available, came from metadata supplied by the sample provider rather than from assay-based typing.

Study-wide findings and limitations: How much clinical and demographic metadata was included differed by source and by participant, and the metadata was provided uncurated.

TCRbeta CDR3 regions were amplified from genomic DNA using the immunoSEQ Assay, a bias-controlled multiplex PCR. On the authors' methods: Nucleated cell counts per sample were estimated from amplification of reference gene primers within the assay. Sequence reads were collapsed and filtered to measure the absolute abundance of every unique TCRbeta CDR3 rearrangement. For each sample, productive Simpson clonality was calculated by taking the square root of Simpson's diversity index across productive rearrangements. TCRdb carries this immuneACCESS record with in-frame sequences only. Its versions omit some clonotypes, under half of them owing to an unresolved V gene in the studies checked, with the rest unexplained. V, J and clone size were drawn from that table, and D and trimming were deduced from the DNA. Across this sample there are about 200,000 clones, with approximately 78% seen only once. The ten largest account for about 10% of the sample.

The germline V gene specifies ENHRY as CDR1 and SYGVKD as CDR2. V is trimmed back by 5 bases and J by 0 bases, and the junction contains 3 bases that no gene match accounts for. The CDR3 holds 16 amino acids from the cysteine to the phenylalanine. CDR3 DNA is the only sequence kept; it has 48 bases, read in frame from the first base. Collaborating institutions collected whole blood in K2EDTA tubes following their own protocols. For TCRbeta analysis, collaborators shipped samples as frozen whole blood, isolated PBMCs, or DNA extracted from either of those sample types. Sequencing input: peripheral blood. The rearranged chain carries TRBV10-3 and TRBJ1-4; 10 of the junction bases match TRBD1. This TCR was recovered from a woman older than 75 with acute or convalescent COVID-19. The CDR3 reads as follows: CAISPGQGSTNEKLFF. The bases read TGTGCCATCAGTCCGGGACAGGGGTCAACTAATGAAAAACTGTTTTTT.